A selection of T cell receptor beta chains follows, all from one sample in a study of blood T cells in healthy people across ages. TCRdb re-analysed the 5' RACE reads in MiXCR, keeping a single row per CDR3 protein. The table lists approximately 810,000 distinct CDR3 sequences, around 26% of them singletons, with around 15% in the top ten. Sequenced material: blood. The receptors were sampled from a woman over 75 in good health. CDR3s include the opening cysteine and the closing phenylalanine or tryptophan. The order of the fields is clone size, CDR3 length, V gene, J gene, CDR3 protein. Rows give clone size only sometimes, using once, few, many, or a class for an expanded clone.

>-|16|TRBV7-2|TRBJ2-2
CASSSSGLSNTGELFF
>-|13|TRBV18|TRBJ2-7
CASSPEFGYEQYF
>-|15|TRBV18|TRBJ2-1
CASSTASEGTDEQFF
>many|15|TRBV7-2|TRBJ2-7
CASSGMWGASYEQYF
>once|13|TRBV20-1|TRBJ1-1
CSARDRDGAKAFF
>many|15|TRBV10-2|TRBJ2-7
CASSAQGIKNYEQYF
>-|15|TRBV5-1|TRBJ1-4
CASSLQQGPREKLFF
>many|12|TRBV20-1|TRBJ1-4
CSARETGEKLFF
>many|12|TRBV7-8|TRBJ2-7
CASSLAVYEQYF
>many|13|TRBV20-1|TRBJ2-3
CSSPGQGLDTQYF
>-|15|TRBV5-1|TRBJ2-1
CASTPGRSENNEQFF
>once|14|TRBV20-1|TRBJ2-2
CSARGAEHTGELFF
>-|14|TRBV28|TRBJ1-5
CASISSTGRQPQHF
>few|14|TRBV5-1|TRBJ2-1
CASSIRGVGNEQFF
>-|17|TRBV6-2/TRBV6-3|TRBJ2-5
CASSYSTSGDIQETQYF
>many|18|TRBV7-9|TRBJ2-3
CASSFALAGVASTDTQYF
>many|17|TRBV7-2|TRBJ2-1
CASSLRTSGGLVNEQFF
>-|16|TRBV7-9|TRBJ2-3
CAGSLGLAGGPDTQYF
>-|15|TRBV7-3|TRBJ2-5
CASSPGGSSGETQYF
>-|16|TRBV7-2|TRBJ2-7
CAGSLATGRGGANQYF
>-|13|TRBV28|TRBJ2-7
CASSSNGLYEQYF
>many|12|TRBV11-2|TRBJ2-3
CASRGAADTQYF
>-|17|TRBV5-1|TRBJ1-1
CASTQYGGRLMNTEAFF
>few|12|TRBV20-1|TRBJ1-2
CSMTGVNYGYTF
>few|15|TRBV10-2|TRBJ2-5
CASSPLGQSQETQYF
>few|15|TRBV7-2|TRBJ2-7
CASSMGLASSYEQYF
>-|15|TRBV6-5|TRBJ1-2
CASSTPRTAHYGYTF
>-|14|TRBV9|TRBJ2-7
CASSGWTSGPAQYF
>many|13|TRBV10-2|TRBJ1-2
CASTSTGTYGYTF
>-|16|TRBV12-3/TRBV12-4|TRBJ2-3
CASSQIAGAHLDAEYF
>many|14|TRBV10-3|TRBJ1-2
CAISSGPANYGYTF
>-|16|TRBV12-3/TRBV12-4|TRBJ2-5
CASSWGQGEVQETQYF
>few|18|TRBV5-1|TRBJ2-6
CACSLDGPGAPGANVLTF
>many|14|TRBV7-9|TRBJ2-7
CASSYEGQGYEQYF
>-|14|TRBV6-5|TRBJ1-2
CASGAQGGGNGYTF
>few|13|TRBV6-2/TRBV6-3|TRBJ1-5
CASTWTQVQPQHF
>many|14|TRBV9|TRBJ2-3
CASSAADSLGTQYF
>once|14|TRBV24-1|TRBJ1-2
CATRDGDRTKGYTF
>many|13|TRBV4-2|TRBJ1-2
CASSAQGGSGYTF
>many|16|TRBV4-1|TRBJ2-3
CASSQDEGFGGDTQYF
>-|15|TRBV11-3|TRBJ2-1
CASSPTAGSTNEQFF
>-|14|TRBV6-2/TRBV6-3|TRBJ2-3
CASNTWRGTDTQYF
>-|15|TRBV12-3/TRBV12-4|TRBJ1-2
CASSFGNKLGSGYTF
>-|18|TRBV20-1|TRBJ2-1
CSATRTSGGRSSYNEQFF
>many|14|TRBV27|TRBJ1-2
CASSLTGRLNGYTF
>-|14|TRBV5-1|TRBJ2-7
CASSGELTAYEQYF
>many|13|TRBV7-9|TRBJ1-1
CASSLEGGSEAFF
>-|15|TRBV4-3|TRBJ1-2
CASSAQKQGFYGYTF
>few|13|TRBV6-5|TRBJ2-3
CASSYAGGDTQYF